What follows are 24 T cell receptor beta chains derived from one specimen sequenced in a study of monozygotic twins with inflammatory bowel disease. TCRdb re-called the 5' RACE reads and shows each CDR3 protein once, DNA omitted. In total, the table holds around 210,000 distinct CDR3 sequences. The specimen sequenced was blood. Source of these receptors: a human donor with ulcerative colitis or Crohn's disease, or a healthy co-twin of an affected twin (not recorded which).

The chain employs TRBV11-2 and TRBJ2-1; TCRdb reports TRBD1, a call that lacks DNA to check it against. The CDR3 contains 14 residues. Germline lookup yields CDR1 SGHAT and CDR2 FQNNGV. CDR3 sequence reads: CASSLLQDSWGQFF.

The CDR3 sequence: CASSYARTDTQYF. The chain is built from TRBV11-2 and TRBJ2-3. The germline V gene has CDR1 SGHAT and CDR2 FQNNGV. The CDR3 totals 13 residues. Full variable domain (rest looked up from reference TRBV11-2 and TRBJ2-3): EAGVAQSPRYKIIEKRQSVAFWCNPISGHATLYWYQQILGQGPKLLIQFQNNGVVDDSQLPKDRFSAERLKGVDSTLKIQPAKLEDSAVYLCASSYARTDTQYFGPGTRLTVL.

The chain combines TRBV25-1 with TRBJ1-2. This CDR3 comprises 14 residues. CDR1 and CDR2 (germline): MGHDK, SYGVNS. CDR3: CASSSERLNYGYTF.

This chain links TRBV7-2 with TRBJ2-2; TCRdb designates TRBD2, a call that cannot be tested without DNA. This CDR3 comprises 17 residues. Germline values: CDR1 SGHTA, CDR2 FQGNSA. This CDR3 is CASSRIGGLAGAGELFF.

This chain connects TRBV7-9 to TRBJ1-2; the TCRdb D gene call, TRBD1, has no DNA to confirm it. The germline V gene encodes CDR1 SEHNR and CDR2 FQNEAQ (reference sequence). This CDR3 has 15 residues. The CDR3 spells CASSLVQAPLWAYTF.

This chain uses TRBV30 with TRBJ1-1. The CDR3 is 11 residues long. Looked up from germline, CDR1 is GTSNPN and CDR2 is SVGIG (reference sequence). CDR3 sequence reads: CASTRITEAFF. The full variable domain, with the rest looked up from reference TRBV30 and TRBJ1-1, is SQTIHQWPATLVQPVGSPLSLECTVEGTSNPNLYWYRQAAGRGLQLLFYSVGIGQISSEVPQNLSASRPQDRQFILSSKKLLLSDSGFYLCASTRITEAFFGQGTRLTVV.

The chain is built from TRBV7-9 and TRBJ1-1. Germline V gene sequence: CDR1 SEHNR, CDR2 FQNEAQ (reference sequence). CDR3 length equals 12 residues. CDR3 sequence: CASSRGNTEAFF. Full variable domain (outside the CDR3, taken from reference TRBV7-9 and TRBJ1-1): DTGVSQNPRHKITKRGQNVTFRCDPISEHNRLYWYRQTLGQGPEFLTYFQNEAQLEKSRLLSDRFSAERPKGSFSTLEIQRTEQGDSAMYLCASSRGNTEAFFGQGTRLTVV.

The chain has TRBV7-8 and TRBJ2-1; as DNA is missing, the TRBD2 call by TCRdb cannot be tested. Germline V gene lookup returns CDR1 SGHVS and CDR2 FQNEAQ. The CDR3 has 17 amino acids. The CDR3 loop reads CASLGLAGVVLNNEQFF.

The chain recombines TRBV20-1 with TRBJ1-6. Germline V lookup: CDR1 DFQATT, CDR2 SNEGSKA (reference sequence). This CDR3 has 16 amino acids. The CDR3 spells CSARSRSSSYNSPLHF.

The genes are TRBV4-1 and TRBJ2-2. Germline V gene lookup returns CDR1 MGHRA and CDR2 YSYEKL. The CDR3 loop spans 11 amino acids. This CDR3 is CASMELGELFF.

The V and J genes are TRBV6-1 and TRBJ2-1; TCRdb's D call of TRBD2 is untestable without DNA. Per germline, CDR1 MNHNS and CDR2 SASEGT. CDR3 length equals 16 residues. The CDR3: CASSDGTSGSYNEQFF.

V is TRBV7-2 and J is TRBJ2-1; TCRdb designates TRBD2, a call that cannot be tested without DNA. Germline V gene data show CDR1 as SGHTA and CDR2 as FQGNSA. This CDR3 region has 14 residues. CDR3 in amino acids: CASGSGRNRNEQFF.

V gene TRBV29-1 combines with J gene TRBJ2-1; TCRdb's D gene call, TRBD1, goes unchecked for lack of DNA. There are 14 residues in the CDR3. Germline V lookup: CDR1 SQVTM, CDR2 ANQGSEA. CDR3: CSVVGTGGYNEQFF.

This chain uses TRBV7-2 with TRBJ2-2; TCRdb proposes TRBD1, but this gene call is untestable without DNA. This CDR3 comprises 16 residues. The germline gives CDR1 SGHTA, CDR2 FQGNSA. The CDR3 loop is CASSLEWGRSTGELFF.

V is TRBV12-3 or TRBV12-4 and J is TRBJ1-5; as DNA is missing, the TRBD1 call by TCRdb cannot be tested. The CDR3 totals 16 residues. CDR3 loop: CASSFGGAGSNQPQHF.

V gene TRBV12-3 or TRBV12-4 combines with J gene TRBJ2-4; TCRdb lists TRBD1, though no DNA is available to test this call. The CDR3 has 16 residues. This CDR3 reads CASSLKGGAGRNIQYF.

The gene calls are TRBV29-1 and TRBJ1-5; checking the TCRdb D call of TRBD1 is not possible without DNA. The CDR3 extends over 12 amino acids. CDR1 is SQVTM and CDR2 is ANQGSEA in the germline V gene. The CDR3: CSVGRWGEPQHF. Full variable domain (outside the CDR3, taken from reference TRBV29-1 and TRBJ1-5): SAVISQKPSRDICQRGTSLTIQCQVDSQVTMMFWYRQQPGQSLTLIATANQGSEATYESGFVIDKFPISRPNLTFSTLTVSNMSPEDSSIYLCSVGRWGEPQHFGDGTRLSIL.

The chain recombines TRBV5-1 with TRBJ2-1; absent DNA, TCRdb's TRBD1 call cannot be checked. This CDR3 comprises 15 residues. Germline assignment: CDR1 SGHRS and CDR2 YFSETQ. CDR3 sequence reads: CASSLGPGQDNEQFF.

The genes are TRBV6-5 and TRBJ1-1. This CDR3 is 14 amino acids long. Germline V gene sequence: CDR1 MNHEY, CDR2 SVGAGI. The chain's CDR3 is CASSYSTVNTEAFF.

The chain carries TRBV28 and TRBJ1-2; the D call from TCRdb, TRBD1, cannot be confirmed without DNA. CDR1 MDHEN and CDR2 SYDVKM come from the germline V gene. This CDR3 comprises 16 residues. CDR3 region: CASSLSVPGQGYGYTF.

The chain recombines TRBV27 with TRBJ2-3; absent DNA, TCRdb's TRBD1 call cannot be checked. From germline, CDR1 is MNHEY and CDR2 SMNVEV (reference sequence). This CDR3 region has 14 residues. Here the CDR3 reads CASTSGWGAYTQYF.

The chain is built from TRBV6-1 and TRBJ2-7; the D gene TCRdb calls, TRBD1, cannot be checked with no DNA. This CDR3 is built from 15 residues. Germline CDR1 reads MNHNS; CDR2 reads SASEGT. The CDR3 loop is CASSLTRDLTYEQYF.

The chain carries TRBV6-1 and TRBJ2-2. Germline V lookup: CDR1 MNHNS, CDR2 SASEGT. This CDR3 comprises 14 residues. CDR3 protein: CASSLLSSTGELFF.

The chain couples TRBV5-1 to TRBJ1-1. The CDR3 has 16 amino acids. The germline gives CDR1 SGHRS, CDR2 YFSETQ. CDR3 sequence: CASATLGEGLNTEAFF.